This T cell receptor beta chain emerged from a study of immune evolution from preneoplasia to lung adenocarcinoma. Generated by immunoSEQ multiplex PCR, the TCRdb table keeps only in-frame clones and is missing some. The sample includes 4,400 or so clones, approximately 85% of them seen just once. The receptor comes from a person aged 70 to 79 with lung adenocarcinoma. Sequenced material: FFPE lung adenocarcinoma in situ tissue.

The CDR3 loop reads CASSYSAVSSGNTIYF. The CDR3, as DNA: TGTGCCAGCAGTTATTCGGCAGTTAGCTCTGGAAACACCATATATTTT. The rearrangement links TRBV6-5 to TRBJ1-3; D is unclear. CDR3 length: 16 amino acids. Germline CDR1 is MNHEY and CDR2 is SVGAGI. V lost 3 bases and J lost 0, with 12 bases in between.